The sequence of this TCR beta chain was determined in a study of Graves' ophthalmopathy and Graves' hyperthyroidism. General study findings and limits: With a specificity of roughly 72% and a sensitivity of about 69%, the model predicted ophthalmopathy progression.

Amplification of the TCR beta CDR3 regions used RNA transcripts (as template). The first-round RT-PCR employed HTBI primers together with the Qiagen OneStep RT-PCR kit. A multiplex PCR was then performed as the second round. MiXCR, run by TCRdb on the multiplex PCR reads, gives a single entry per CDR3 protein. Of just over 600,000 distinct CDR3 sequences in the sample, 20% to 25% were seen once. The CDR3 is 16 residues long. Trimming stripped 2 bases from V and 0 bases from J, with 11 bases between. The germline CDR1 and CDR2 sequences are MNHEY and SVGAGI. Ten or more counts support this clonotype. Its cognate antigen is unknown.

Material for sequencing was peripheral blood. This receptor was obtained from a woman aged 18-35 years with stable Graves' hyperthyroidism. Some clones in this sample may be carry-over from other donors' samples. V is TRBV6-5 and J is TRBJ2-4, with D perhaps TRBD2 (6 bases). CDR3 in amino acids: CASSYASAGAKNIQYF. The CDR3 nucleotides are TGTGCCAGCAGTTACGCCTCAGCGGGAGCCAAAAACATTCAGTACTTC.